This T cell receptor beta chain is drawn from a study of blood T cell repertoires in COVID-19. Generated by immunoSEQ multiplex PCR, the TCRdb table keeps only in-frame clones and is missing some. The sample carries around 240,000 clones, roughly four fifths recorded once. This clone showed up just a few times. The receptor was derived from a woman aged 80 or older with acute or convalescent COVID-19. The sample was peripheral blood.

The CDR3 loop is CASGVGQPGNTIYF. CDR3 DNA: TGTGCTAGTGGTGTTGGACAGCCGGGAAACACCATATATTTT. The chain recombines TRBV12-5 with TRBJ1-3; weak D call: TRBD1 (6 bases). V was pared by 5 bases and J by 4 bases, with 12 bases between. Germline CDR1 is LGHNT and CDR2 is FRNRAP. The CDR3 runs to 14 residues.